This T cell receptor (beta chain) was identified in a study of blood T cell repertoires in COVID-19. Method: immunoSEQ multiplex PCR; TCRdb's copy keeps in-frame clones and lacks some. The sample carries over 140,000 clones, 60% to 85% recorded once. Trimming took 3 bases from V and 5 from J, leaving 22 bases between them. The CDR3 covers 18 residues. Sequences were obtained from peripheral blood. This sequence originates from a woman of 80 years or more with active or convalescent COVID-19. The chain joins TRBV23-1 to TRBJ2-2; perhaps TRBD2 as D (5 bases). TRBV23-1 is reported as an ORF; its role is uncertain. The CDR3 reads CASSHRTRPSGRTGELFF. DNA for the CDR3: TGCGCCAGCAGTCATCGTACTAGGCCCTCAGGAAGGACCGGGGAGCTGTTTTTT.